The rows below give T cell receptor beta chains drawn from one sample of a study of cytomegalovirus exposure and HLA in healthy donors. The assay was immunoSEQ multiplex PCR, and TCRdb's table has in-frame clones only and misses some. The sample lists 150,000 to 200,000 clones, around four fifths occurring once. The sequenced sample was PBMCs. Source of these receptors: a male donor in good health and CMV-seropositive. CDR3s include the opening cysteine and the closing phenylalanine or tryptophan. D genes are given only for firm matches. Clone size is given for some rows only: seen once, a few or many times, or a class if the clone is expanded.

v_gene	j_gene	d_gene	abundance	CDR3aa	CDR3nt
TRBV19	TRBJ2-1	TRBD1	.	CASSIEGQGARNEQFF	TGTGCCAGTAGTATAGAGGGACAGGGGGCGCGGAATGAGCAGTTCTTC
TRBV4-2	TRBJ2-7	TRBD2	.	CASSQGVQGLAPYEQYF	TGTGCCAGCAGCCAAGGCGTGCAGGGACTAGCGCCCTACGAGCAGTACTTC
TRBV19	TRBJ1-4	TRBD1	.	CASSRRWRDSNEKLFF	TGTGCCAGTAGCCGCCGGTGGAGGGACAGTAATGAAAAACTGTTTTTT
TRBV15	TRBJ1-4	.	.	CATSSWRGDRKTVF	TGTGCCACCAGCAGTTGGCGGGGGGACCGAAAAACTGTTTTT
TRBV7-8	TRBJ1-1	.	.	CASSPTVRAGSTEAFF	TGTGCCAGCAGCCCCACGGTGAGGGCGGGTAGCACTGAAGCTTTCTTT
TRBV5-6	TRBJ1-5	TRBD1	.	CASSRGQGWLHF	TGTGCCAGCAGCAGGGGACAGGGATGGCTGCATTTT
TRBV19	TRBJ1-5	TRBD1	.	CASSPDRDQPQHF	TGTGCCAGTAGCCCTGACAGGGATCAGCCCCAGCATTTT
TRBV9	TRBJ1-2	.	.	CASSVGHATPAYGYTF	TGTGCCAGCAGCGTAGGGCACGCGACACCGGCATATGGCTACACCTTC
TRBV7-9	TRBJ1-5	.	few	CASSLALNQPQHF	TGTGCCAGCAGCTTAGCACTCAATCAGCCCCAGCATTTT
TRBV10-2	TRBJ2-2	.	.	CASSESVAGENTGELFF	TGCGCCAGCAGTGAGTCGGTAGCCGGGGAAAACACCGGGGAGCTGTTTTTT
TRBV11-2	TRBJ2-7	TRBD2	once	CASGSGGPSIGEQYF	TGTGCCAGCGGTAGCGGGGGACCATCAATAGGAGAGCAGTACTTC
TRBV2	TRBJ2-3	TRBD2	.	CASNPSGGRADTQYF	TGTGCCAGCAACCCCAGCGGGGGGCGGGCAGATACGCAGTATTTT
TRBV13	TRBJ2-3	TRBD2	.	CASSFPTSGGPTDTQYF	TGTGCCAGCAGCTTTCCGACTAGCGGGGGGCCTACAGATACGCAGTATTTT
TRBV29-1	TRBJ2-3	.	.	CSCGLITDTQYF	TGTTCGTGCGGACTAATCACAGATACGCAGTATTTT
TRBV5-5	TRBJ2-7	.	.	CASSLEVQVGQYF	TGTGCCAGCAGCTTGGAGGTCCAGGTTGGGCAGTACTTC
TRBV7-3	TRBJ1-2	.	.	CASGQGTYGYTF	TGTGCCTCTGGGCAGGGTACCTATGGCTACACCTTC
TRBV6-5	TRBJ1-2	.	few	CASSLFDSGGYTF	TGTGCCAGCAGTTTGTTCGACAGTGGGGGCTACACCTTC
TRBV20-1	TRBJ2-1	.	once	CSGLRGEQFF	TGCAGTGGCTTAAGGGGTGAGCAGTTCTTC
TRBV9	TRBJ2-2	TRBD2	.	CASSVVAGEPNTGELFF	TGTGCCAGCAGCGTAGTAGCGGGGGAACCGAACACCGGGGAGCTGTTTTTT